Sequencing of this T cell receptor (beta chain) was carried out in a study of cytomegalovirus exposure and HLA in healthy donors. This clone has a single count. Its antigen is currently unknown. Only in-frame clones appear in the TCRdb table, and some are missing; sequencing was by immunoSEQ multiplex PCR. The sample has 200,000 or so clones, more than 80% seen once; the top ten hold around 7%. The CDR3 totals 13 residues. V lost 3 bases and J 9 bases, leaving 12 bases between the germline ends. Per germline, CDR1 SGHAT and CDR2 FQNNGV. The study, taken as a whole, reports: The authors enumerated 150 to 200 TCR beta chains as linked to cytomegalovirus. A few chains linked to CMV were shown in vitro to be specific for CMV antigens. In the 95 to 150 validation repertoires, a later analysis found that first-cohort TCR clusters tended to co-occur.

The V gene is TRBV11-2, the J gene TRBJ2-1, with D possibly matching TRBD2 (6 bases). What was sequenced was PBMCs. The receptor's source is a man younger than 30 in good health and CMV-seropositive. The CDR3, as DNA: TGTGCCAGCAGCTTTGGAGGGCCAGGTGAGCAGTTCTTC. Protein: CASSFGGPGEQFF.